This T cell receptor beta chain was identified in a study of cytomegalovirus exposure and HLA in healthy donors. The PCR used 60 Vbeta and 13 Jbeta primers. Libraries were prepared by immunoSEQ multiplex PCR; TCRdb keeps only in-frame clonotypes and omits some of them. The sample records around 150,000 clones, roughly 80% being singletons. From germline, CDR1 is KGHSH and CDR2 LQKENI. V dropped 8 bases and J dropped 7 bases, with 15 bases sitting between them. The CDR3 has 13 amino acids. Sequencing used PBMCs. This TCR was recovered from a man in his forties or fifties in good health and CMV-seropositive. The J gene is TRBJ1-5, the V gene TRBV18; no reliable D call. CDR3 sequence reads: CASPTAGVQPQHF. The DNA of the CDR3 is TGTGCCAGCCCGACGGCGGGTGTGCAGCCCCAGCATTTT.